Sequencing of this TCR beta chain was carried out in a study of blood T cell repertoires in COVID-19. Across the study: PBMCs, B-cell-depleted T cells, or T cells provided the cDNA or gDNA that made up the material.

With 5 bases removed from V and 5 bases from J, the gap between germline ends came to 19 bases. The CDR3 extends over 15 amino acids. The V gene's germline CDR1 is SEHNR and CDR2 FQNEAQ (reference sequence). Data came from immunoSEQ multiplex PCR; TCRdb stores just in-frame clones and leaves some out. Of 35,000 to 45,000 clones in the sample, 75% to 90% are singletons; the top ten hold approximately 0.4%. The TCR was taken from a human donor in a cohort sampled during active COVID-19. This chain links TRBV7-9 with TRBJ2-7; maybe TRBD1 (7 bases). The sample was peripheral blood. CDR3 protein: CASSQGGTAMDEQYF. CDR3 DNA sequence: TGTGCCAGCAGCCAAGGGGGGACAGCCATGGACGAGCAGTACTTC.